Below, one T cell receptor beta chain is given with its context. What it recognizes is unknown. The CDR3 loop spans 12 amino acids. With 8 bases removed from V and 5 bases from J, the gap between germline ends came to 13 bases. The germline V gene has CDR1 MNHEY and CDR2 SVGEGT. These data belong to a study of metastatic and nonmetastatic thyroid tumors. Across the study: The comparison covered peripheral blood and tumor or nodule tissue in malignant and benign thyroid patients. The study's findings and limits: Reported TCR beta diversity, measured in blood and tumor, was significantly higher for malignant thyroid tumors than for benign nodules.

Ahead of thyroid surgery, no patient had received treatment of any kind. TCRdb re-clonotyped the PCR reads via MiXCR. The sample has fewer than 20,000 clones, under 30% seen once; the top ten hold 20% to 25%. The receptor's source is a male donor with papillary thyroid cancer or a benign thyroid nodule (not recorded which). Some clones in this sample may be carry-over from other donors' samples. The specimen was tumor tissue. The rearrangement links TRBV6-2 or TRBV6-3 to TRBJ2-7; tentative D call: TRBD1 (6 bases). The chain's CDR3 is CASRTGSHEQYF. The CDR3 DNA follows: TGTGCCAGCCGTACAGGGTCCCACGAGCAGTACTTC.